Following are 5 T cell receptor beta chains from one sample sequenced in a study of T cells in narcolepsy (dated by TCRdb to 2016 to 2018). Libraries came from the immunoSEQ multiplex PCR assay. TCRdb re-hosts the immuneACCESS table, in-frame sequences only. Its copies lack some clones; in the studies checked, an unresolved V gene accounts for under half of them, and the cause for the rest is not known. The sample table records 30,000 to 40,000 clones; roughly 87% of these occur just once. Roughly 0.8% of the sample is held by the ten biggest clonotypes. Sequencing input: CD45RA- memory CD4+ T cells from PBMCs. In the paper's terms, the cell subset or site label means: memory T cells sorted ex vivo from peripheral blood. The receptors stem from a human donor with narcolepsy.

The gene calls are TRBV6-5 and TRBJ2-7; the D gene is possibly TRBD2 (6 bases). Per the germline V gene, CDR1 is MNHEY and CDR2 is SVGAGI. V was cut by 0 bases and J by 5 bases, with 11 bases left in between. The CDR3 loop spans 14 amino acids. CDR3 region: CASSYSPGVNEQYF. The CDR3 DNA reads TGTGCCAGCAGTTACTCTCCGGGAGTTAACGAGCAGTACTTC.

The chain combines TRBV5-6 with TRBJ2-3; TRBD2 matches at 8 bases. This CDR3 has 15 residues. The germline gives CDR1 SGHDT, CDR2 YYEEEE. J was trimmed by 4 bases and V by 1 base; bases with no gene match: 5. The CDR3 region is CASSLLLAGADTQYF. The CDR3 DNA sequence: TGTGCCAGCAGCTTGCTCCTAGCGGGTGCAGATACGCAGTATTTT.

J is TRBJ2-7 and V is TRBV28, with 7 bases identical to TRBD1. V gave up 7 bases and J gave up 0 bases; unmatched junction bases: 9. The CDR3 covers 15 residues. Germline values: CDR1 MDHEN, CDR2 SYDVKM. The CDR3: CASNPRDRLSYEQYF. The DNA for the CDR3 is TGTGCCAGCAACCCCCGGGACAGACTCTCCTACGAGCAGTACTTC.

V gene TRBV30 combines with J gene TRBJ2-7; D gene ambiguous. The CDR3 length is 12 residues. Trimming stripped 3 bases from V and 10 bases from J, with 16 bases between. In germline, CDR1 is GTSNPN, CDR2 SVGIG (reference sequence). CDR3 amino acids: CAWRGDLGSQYF. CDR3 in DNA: TGTGCCTGGAGGGGTGACCTGGGCTCCCAGTACTTC. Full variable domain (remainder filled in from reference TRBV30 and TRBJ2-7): SQTIHQWPATLVQPVGSPLSLECTVEGTSNPNLYWYRQAAGRGLQLLFYSVGIGQISSEVPQNLSASRPQDRQFILSSKKLLLSDSGFYLCAWRGDLGSQYFGPGTRLTVT.

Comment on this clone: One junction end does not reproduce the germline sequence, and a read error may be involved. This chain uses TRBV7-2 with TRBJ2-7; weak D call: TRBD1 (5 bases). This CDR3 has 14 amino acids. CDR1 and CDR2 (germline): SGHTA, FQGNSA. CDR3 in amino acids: CASSLDGPSQGFDF. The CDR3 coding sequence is TGTGCCAGCAGCTTAGACGGCCCAAGCCAGGGTTTCGACTTC. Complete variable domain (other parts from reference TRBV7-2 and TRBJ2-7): GAGVSQSPSNKVTEKGKDVELRCDPISGHTALYWYRQSLGQGLEFLIYFQGNSAPDKSGLPSDRFSAERTGGSVSTLTIQRTQQEDSAVYLCASSLDGPSQGFDFGPGTRLTVT.